The next 9 T cell receptor beta chains were all read from a single sample in a study of blood T cell repertoires in COVID-19. This table comes from immunoSEQ multiplex PCR, and its TCRdb copy is limited to in-frame clones, with some not included. Of 200,000 or so clones listed, 65% to 85% are singletons. The sequenced sample was peripheral blood. Receptors were obtained from a man in his 60s with active or convalescent COVID-19.

In its sample, this clone was seen a few times. V usage is TRBV6-1 and J usage is TRBJ1-3, with unresolved D. The CDR3 is made up of 15 amino acids. Per germline, CDR1 MNHNS and CDR2 SASEGT. V lost 3 bases to trimming and J lost 0 bases, with 9 bases between them. Here the CDR3 reads CASSDQAYSGNTIYF. DNA of the CDR3: TGTGCCAGCAGTGATCAGGCCTACTCTGGAAACACCATATATTTT.

This chain connects TRBV18 to TRBJ2-3; 10 bases align to TRBD2. Germline values: CDR1 KGHSH, CDR2 LQKENI. Unmatched junction bases numbered 7, after V lost 6 bases and J lost 4 bases. The CDR3 contains 15 residues. DNA for the CDR3: TGTGCCAGCTCTCTCACCGGGACTAGCGCAGATACGCAGTATTTT. As protein: CASSLTGTSADTQYF.

A few counts support this clone. This sequence joins TRBV5-1 and TRBJ2-7; 11 bases are shared with TRBD2. The CDR3 runs to 15 residues. V gave up 1 base and J gave up 0 bases; unmatched junction bases: 0. CDR1 and CDR2 (germline): SGHRS, YFSETQ. CDR3 sequence reads: CASSLLAGGSYEQYF. The CDR3 region has the DNA TGCGCCAGCAGCTTGCTAGCGGGAGGCTCCTACGAGCAGTACTTC.

The V gene is TRBV2, the J gene TRBJ1-5; TRBD1 matches at 9 bases. J was trimmed by 6 bases and V by 3 bases; bases with no gene match: 6. CDR3 length equals 15 residues. Germline V gene data show CDR1 as SNHLY and CDR2 as FYNNEI. This chain's CDR3 is CASSDRTGAGQPQHF. As DNA, the CDR3 is TGTGCCAGCAGTGACCGGACAGGGGCGGGTCAGCCCCAGCATTTT.

The V gene is TRBV9, the J gene TRBJ1-6; TRBD1 agrees at 10 bases. Germline CDR1 and CDR2: SGDLS and YYNGEE. Losses at the gene ends were 2 bases for V and 1 base for J; bases not matched to a gene: 3. This CDR3 is 17 amino acids long. This CDR3 reads CASSVTGGNSYNSPLHF. The CDR3 nucleotides are TGTGCCAGCAGCGTGACAGGGGGCAATTCCTATAATTCACCCCTCCACTTT.

The chain links TRBV5-1 to TRBJ1-1; TRBD1 is a possible D gene (5 bases). CDR3 length: 16 amino acids. V was clipped by 0 bases and J by 1 base, with 13 bases between them. Germline V gene sequence: CDR1 SGHRS, CDR2 YFSETQ. In DNA form, the CDR3 reads TGCGCCAGCAGCTTGGCCTCAGGGAGGCCGAACACTGAAGCTTTCTTT. It yields the protein CASSLASGRPNTEAFF. Together with reference TRBV5-1 and TRBJ1-1, the CDR3 gives the full variable domain: KAGVTQTPRYLIKTRGQQVTLSCSPISGHRSVSWYQQTPGQGLQFLFEYFSETQRNKGNFPGRFSGRQFSNSRSEMNVSTLELGDSALYLCASSLASGRPNTEAFFGQGTRLTVV.

The chain is built from TRBV6-1 and TRBJ1-6; no definite D call. CDR1 MNHNS and CDR2 SASEGT come from the germline V gene. V lost 3 bases and J lost 10, with 4 bases in between. The CDR3 sequence is 11 residues long. The CDR3 region has the DNA TGTGCCAGCAGTGATATGTCACCCCTCCACTTT. Residues: CASSDMSPLHF.

The CDR3 nucleotides read TGTGCCAGCAGCCAAGATGGCAGGGCTGGCTACACCTTC. This translates into CASSQDGRAGYTF. V is TRBV3-1 (or the pseudogene TRBV3-2) and J is TRBJ1-2, with a tentative D call TRBD1 (5 bases). Germline V gene sequence: CDR1 LGHDT, CDR2 YNNKEL (reference sequence). V lost 0 bases and J 7 bases, leaving 9 bases between the germline ends. The CDR3 sequence is 13 residues long.

This chain links TRBV10-3 with TRBJ2-4, with 11 bases lining up with TRBD2. The V gene's germline CDR1 is ENHRY and CDR2 SYGVKD. The ends lost 2 bases at V and 0 bases at J; junction bases unmatched: 12. This CDR3 region has 20 residues. CDR3 coding DNA: TGTGCCATCAGTGAGGGGTCTAGCGGGAGGTTTACCCTAGCCAAAAACATTCAGTACTTC. This encodes CAISEGSSGRFTLAKNIQYF.